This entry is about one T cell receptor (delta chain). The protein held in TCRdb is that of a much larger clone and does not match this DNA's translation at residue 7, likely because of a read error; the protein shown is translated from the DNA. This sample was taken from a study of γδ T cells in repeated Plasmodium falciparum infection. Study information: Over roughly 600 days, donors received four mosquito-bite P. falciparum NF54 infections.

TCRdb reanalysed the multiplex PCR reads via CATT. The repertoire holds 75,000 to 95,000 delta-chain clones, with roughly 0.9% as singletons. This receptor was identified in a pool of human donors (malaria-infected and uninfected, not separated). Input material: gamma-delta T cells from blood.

The CDR3: CACDTVRRVLGNETDKLIF. The CDR3 DNA reads as TGTGCCTGTGACACCGTGAGAAGGGTCCTGGGAAACGAAACCGATAAACTCATCTTT. The V call is TRDV2, the J call TRDJ1; a weak D match, TRDD3 (5 bases). TCRdb records no J gene; here it was assigned by comparing the DNA to germline. Germline V gene sequence: CDR1 GEAIGNYY, CDR2 EKD. The CDR3 has 19 residues. The V and J ends lost 0 bases and 2 bases respectively, with 24 bases between them.